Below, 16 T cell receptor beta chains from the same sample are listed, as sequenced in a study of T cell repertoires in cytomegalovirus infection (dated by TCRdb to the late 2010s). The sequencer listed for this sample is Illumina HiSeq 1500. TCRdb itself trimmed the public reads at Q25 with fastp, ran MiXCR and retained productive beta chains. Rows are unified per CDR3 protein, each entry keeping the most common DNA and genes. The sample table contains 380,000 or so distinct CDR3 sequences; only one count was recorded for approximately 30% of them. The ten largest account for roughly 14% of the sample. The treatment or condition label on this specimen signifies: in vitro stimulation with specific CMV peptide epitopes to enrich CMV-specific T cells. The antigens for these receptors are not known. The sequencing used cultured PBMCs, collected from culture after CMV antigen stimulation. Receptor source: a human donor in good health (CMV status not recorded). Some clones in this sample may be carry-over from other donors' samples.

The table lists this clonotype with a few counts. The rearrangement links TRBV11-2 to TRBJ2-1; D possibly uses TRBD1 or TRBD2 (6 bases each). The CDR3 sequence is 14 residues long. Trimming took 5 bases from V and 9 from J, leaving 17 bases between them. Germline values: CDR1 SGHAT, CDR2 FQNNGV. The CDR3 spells CASSPGGDSGEQFF. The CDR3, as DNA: TGTGCCAGCAGCCCCGGGGGCGATAGCGGTGAGCAGTTCTTC.

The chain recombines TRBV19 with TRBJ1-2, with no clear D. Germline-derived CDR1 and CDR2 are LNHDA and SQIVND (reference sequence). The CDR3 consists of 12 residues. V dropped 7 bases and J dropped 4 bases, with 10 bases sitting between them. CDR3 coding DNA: TGTGCCAGTACCACGCCCGGCTATGGCTACACCTTC. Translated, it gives CASTTPGYGYTF. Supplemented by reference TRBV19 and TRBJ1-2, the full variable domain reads DGGITQSPKYLFRKEGQNVTLSCEQNLNHDAMYWYRQDPGQGLRLIYYSQIVNDFQKGDIAEGYSVSREKKESFPLTVTSAQKNPTAFYLCASTTPGYGYTFGSGTRLTVV.

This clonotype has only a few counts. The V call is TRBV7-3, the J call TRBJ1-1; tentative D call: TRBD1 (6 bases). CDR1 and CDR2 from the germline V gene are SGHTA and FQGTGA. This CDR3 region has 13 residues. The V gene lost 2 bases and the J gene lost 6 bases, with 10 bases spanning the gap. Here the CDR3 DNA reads TGTGCCAGCAGCTTATGGACAGTCTCTGAAGCTTTCTTT. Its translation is CASSLWTVSEAFF.

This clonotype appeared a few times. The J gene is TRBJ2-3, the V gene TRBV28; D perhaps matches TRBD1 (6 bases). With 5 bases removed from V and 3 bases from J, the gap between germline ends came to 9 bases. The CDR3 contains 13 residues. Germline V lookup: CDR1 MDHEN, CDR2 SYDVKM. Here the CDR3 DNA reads TGTGCCAGCAGTCCTGGACAGACAGATACGCAGTATTTT. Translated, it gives CASSPGQTDTQYF.

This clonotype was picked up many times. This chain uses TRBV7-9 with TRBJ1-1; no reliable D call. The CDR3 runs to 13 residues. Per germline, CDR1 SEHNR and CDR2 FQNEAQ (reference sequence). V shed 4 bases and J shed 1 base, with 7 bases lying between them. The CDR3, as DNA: TGTGCCAGCAGCTCCCGACAGAACACTGAAGCTTTCTTT. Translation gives CASSSRQNTEAFF.

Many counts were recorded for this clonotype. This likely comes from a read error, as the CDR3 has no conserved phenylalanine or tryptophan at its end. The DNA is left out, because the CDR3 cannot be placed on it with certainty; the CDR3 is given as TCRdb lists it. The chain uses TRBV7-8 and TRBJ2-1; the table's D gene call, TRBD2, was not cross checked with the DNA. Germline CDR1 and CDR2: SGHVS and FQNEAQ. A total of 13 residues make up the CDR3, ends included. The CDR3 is CASSSAGGSSREL.

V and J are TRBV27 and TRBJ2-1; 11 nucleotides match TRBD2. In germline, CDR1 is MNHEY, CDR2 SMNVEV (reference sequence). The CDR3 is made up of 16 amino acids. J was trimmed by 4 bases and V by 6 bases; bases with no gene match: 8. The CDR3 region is CASRSLAGGVYNEQFF. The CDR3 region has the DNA TGTGCCAGCAGATCTCTAGCGGGAGGAGTGTACAATGAGCAGTTCTTC.

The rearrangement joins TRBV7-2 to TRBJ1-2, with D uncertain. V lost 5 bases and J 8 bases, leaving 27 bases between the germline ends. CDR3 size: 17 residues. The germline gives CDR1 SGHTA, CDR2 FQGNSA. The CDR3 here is CASSPQGMPGLIGGYTF. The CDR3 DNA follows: TGTGCCAGCAGCCCTCAAGGAATGCCGGGTCTCATAGGGGGCTACACCTTC.

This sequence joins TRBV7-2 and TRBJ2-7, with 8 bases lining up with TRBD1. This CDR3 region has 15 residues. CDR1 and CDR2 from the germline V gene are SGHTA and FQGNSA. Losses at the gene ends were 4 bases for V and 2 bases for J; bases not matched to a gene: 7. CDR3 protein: CASSSDRGGTYEQYF. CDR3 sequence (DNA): TGTGCCAGCAGCTCTGACAGGGGCGGGACCTACGAGCAGTACTTC.

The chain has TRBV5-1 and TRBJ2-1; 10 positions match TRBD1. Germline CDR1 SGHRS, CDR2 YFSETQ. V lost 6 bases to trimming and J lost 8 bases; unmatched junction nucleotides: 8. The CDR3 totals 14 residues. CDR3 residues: CASKPGQGWDEQFF. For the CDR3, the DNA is TGCGCCAGCAAACCGGGACAGGGGTGGGATGAGCAGTTCTTC. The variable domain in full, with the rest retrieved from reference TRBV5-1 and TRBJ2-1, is KAGVTQTPRYLIKTRGQQVTLSCSPISGHRSVSWYQQTPGQGLQFLFEYFSETQRNKGNFPGRFSGRQFSNSRSEMNVSTLELGDSALYLCASKPGQGWDEQFFGPGTRLTVL.

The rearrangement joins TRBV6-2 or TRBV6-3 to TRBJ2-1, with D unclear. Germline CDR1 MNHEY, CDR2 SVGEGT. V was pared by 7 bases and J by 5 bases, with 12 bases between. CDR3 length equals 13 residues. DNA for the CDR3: TGTGCCAGCACCTCGGCTAGTCACAATGAGCAGTTCTTC. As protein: CASTSASHNEQFF.

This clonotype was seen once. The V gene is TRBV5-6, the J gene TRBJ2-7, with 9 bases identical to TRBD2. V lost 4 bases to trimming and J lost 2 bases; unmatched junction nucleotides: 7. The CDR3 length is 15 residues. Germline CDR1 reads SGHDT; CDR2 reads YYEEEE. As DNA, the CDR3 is TGTGCCAGCAGCGGGAGACTAGCGGCAACCTACGAGCAGTACTTC. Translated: CASSGRLAATYEQYF.

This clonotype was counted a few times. CDR3 in DNA: TGTGCCAGCAGCACGTCCGGGGGGGGCTACTATGGCTACACCTTC. Its protein is CASSTSGGGYYGYTF. This chain uses TRBV7-2 with TRBJ1-2; D might be TRBD1 (6 bases). Germline CDR1 is SGHTA and CDR2 is FQGNSA. The CDR3 is 15 amino acids. The V gene lost 5 bases and the J gene lost 3 bases, with 16 bases spanning the gap.

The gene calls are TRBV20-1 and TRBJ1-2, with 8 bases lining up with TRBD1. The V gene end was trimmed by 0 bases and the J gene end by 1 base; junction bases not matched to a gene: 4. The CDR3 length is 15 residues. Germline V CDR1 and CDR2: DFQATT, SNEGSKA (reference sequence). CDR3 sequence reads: CSARERGQDNYGYTF. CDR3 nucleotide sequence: TGCAGTGCTAGAGAGAGGGGACAGGATAACTATGGCTACACCTTC.

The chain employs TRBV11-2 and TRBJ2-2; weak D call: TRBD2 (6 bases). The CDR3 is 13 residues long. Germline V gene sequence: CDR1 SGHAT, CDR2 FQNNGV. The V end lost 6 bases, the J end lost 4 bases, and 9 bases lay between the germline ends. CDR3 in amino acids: CASRGLFTGELFF. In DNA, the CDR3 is TGTGCCAGCAGGGGACTTTTCACCGGGGAGCTGTTTTTT.

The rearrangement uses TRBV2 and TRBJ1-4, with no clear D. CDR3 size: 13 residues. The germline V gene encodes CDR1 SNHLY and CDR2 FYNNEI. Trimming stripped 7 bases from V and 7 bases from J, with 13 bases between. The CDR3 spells CASTGQQSEKLFF. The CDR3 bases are TGTGCCAGCACCGGCCAGCAAAGTGAAAAACTGTTTTTT.